Below are 32 T cell receptor beta chains sequenced from a single sample in a study of T cells in Graves' hyperthyroidism and ophthalmopathy. The source material, RNA transcripts, was used to amplify TCR beta CDR3 regions. RT-PCR in the first round (using the HTBI primer set) targeted the TCR CDR3. From the multiplex PCR reads, TCRdb called clonotypes with MiXCR, one entry per CDR3 protein. The sample shows more than 350,000 distinct CDR3 sequences, 13% to 15% of them seen only once. Sequencing was carried out using blood. These receptors were taken from a woman in her sixties or seventies with Graves' ophthalmopathy.

This clonotype appeared many times. The chain links TRBV11-3 to TRBJ1-1; 7 nucleotides agree with TRBD1. The CDR3 totals 15 residues. Germline V gene data show CDR1 as SGHNT and CDR2 as YENEEA. V was clipped by 2 bases and J by 6 bases; unmatched bases: 9. This CDR3 is CASSLSTGDWAEAFF. The CDR3 coding sequence is TGTGCCAGCAGCTTAAGTACAGGGGATTGGGCTGAAGCTTTCTTT.

This sequence joins TRBV20-1 and TRBJ2-1; 11 positions agree with TRBD2. The V gene's germline CDR1 is DFQATT and CDR2 SNEGSKA (reference sequence). J was trimmed by 3 bases and V by 6 bases; bases with no gene match: 7. The CDR3 is 15 amino acids. The CDR3 is CSALSGRALYNEQFF. CDR3 DNA: TGCAGTGCCCTTAGCGGGAGGGCCCTCTACAATGAGCAGTTCTTC.

There are many counts of this clonotype. The chain recombines TRBV28 with TRBJ1-5; D gene uncertain. Germline CDR1 and CDR2: MDHEN and SYDVKM. The CDR3 contains 12 residues. Trimming removed 1 base from V and 6 bases from J, with 4 bases in between. The CDR3 reads CASSLLFQPQHF. Here the CDR3 DNA reads TGTGCCAGCAGTTTATTGTTTCAGCCCCAGCATTTT. The full variable domain, with the rest looked up from reference TRBV28 and TRBJ1-5, is DVKVTQSSRYLVKRTGEKVFLECVQDMDHENMFWYRQDPGLGLRLIYFSYDVKMKEKGDIPEGYSVSREKKERFSLILESASTNQTSMYLCASSLLFQPQHFGDGTRLSIL.

This clonotype was picked up a small number of times. This may be a read error, as it is one base from a much larger clone. The chain joins TRBV12-3 or TRBV12-4 to TRBJ2-1, with a tentative D call TRBD2 (6 bases). The CDR3 runs to 15 residues. CDR3 in amino acids: CASSATPGLRNEQSF. DNA for the CDR3: TGTGCCAGCAGTGCTACTCCGGGACTTCGGAATGAGCAGTCCTTC.

Worth noting for this clonotype: One base away lies a much larger clone, so this may be a sequencing read error. The rearrangement uses TRBV29-1 and TRBJ1-1; maybe TRBD1 (6 bases). The CDR3 covers 12 residues. The V and J ends lost 7 bases and 4 bases respectively, with 13 bases between them. CDR1 is SQVTM and CDR2 is ANQGSEA in the germline V gene. The DNA for the CDR3 is TGCAGCGCTTCGGCAGGGGCCACTGAAGCTTTCTTT. It translates to CSASAGATEAFF. The full variable domain, completed using reference TRBV29-1 and TRBJ1-1, is SAVISQKPSRDICQRGTSLTIQCQVDSQVTMMFWYRQQPGQSLTLIATANQGSEATYESGFVIDKFPISRPNLTFSTLTVSNMSPEDSSIYLCSASAGATEAFFGQGTRLTVV.

This clonotype was found many times. This chain links TRBV11-2 with TRBJ2-2; D gene uncertain. This CDR3 spans 15 amino acids. Per germline, CDR1 SGHAT and CDR2 FQNNGV. V lost 6 bases and J lost 7, with 18 bases in between. CDR3: CASSNAWSRNGELFF. CDR3 nucleotide sequence: TGTGCCAGCAGTAACGCGTGGTCCAGGAACGGGGAGCTGTTTTTT. The complete variable domain, with remaining parts taken from reference TRBV11-2 and TRBJ2-2, reads EAGVAQSPRYKIIEKRQSVAFWCNPISGHATLYWYQQILGQGPKLLIQFQNNGVVDDSQLPKDRFSAERLKGVDSTLKIQPAKLEDSAVYLCASSNAWSRNGELFFGEGSRLTVL.

This clonotype was picked up many times. The chain is built from TRBV10-3 and TRBJ2-1; 9 bases line up with TRBD1. The CDR3 is made up of 16 amino acids. Germline CDR1 ENHRY, CDR2 SYGVKD. V lost 6 bases to trimming and J lost 8 bases; unmatched junction nucleotides: 14. The CDR3 loop reads CAIRTSGDRGVYEQFF. The CDR3 DNA follows: TGTGCCATCAGGACATCAGGAGACAGGGGGGTGTATGAGCAGTTCTTC.

The table lists this clonotype with many counts. V usage is TRBV7-9 and J usage is TRBJ2-7; tentatively, D is TRBD1 (6 bases). This CDR3 is built from 14 residues. CDR1 is SEHNR and CDR2 is FQNEAQ in the germline V gene (reference sequence). V lost 3 bases, J lost 4 bases, and 13 bases lay in between. The CDR3 nucleotides are TGTGCCAGCAGCTTTCTCAGGGGTGCGTACGAGCAGTACTTC. Amino acids: CASSFLRGAYEQYF.

This clonotype was observed many times. The CDR3: CSARSTSGRALEQYF. As DNA, the CDR3 is TGCAGTGCTAGATCGACTAGCGGGAGGGCGCTCGAGCAGTACTTC. The V call is TRBV20-1, the J call TRBJ2-7, with 14 bases matching TRBD2. Germline CDR1 DFQATT, CDR2 SNEGSKA (reference sequence). This CDR3 has 15 residues. V dropped 2 bases and J dropped 6; count of bases not matched to a gene: 6.

This clonotype has just a few counts. The gene calls are TRBV29-1 and TRBJ2-5; D is perhaps TRBD1 (5 bases). CDR3 length: 12 residues. V was cut by 4 bases and J by 5 bases, with 11 bases left in between. The V gene's germline CDR1 is SQVTM and CDR2 ANQGSEA. In nucleotides, the CDR3 is TGCAGCGTTGTAAAGGGGAAGGAGACCCAGTACTTC. It yields the protein CSVVKGKETQYF. Filled out from reference TRBV29-1 and TRBJ2-5, the complete variable domain reads SAVISQKPSRDICQRGTSLTIQCQVDSQVTMMFWYRQQPGQSLTLIATANQGSEATYESGFVIDKFPISRPNLTFSTLTVSNMSPEDSSIYLCSVVKGKETQYFGPGTRLLVL.

Ten or more counts support this clonotype. This rearrangement joins TRBV9 to TRBJ2-3, with 11 bases identical to TRBD2. This CDR3 is built from 15 residues. The V segment lost 5 bases and the J segment 2 bases; nucleotides outside the gene matches: 4. Germline CDR1 reads SGDLS; CDR2 reads YYNGEE. CDR3 region: CASSLAGGHTDTQYF. As DNA, the CDR3 is TGTGCCAGCAGTCTAGCGGGAGGCCACACAGATACGCAGTATTTT.

About this clonotype: A much larger clone lies a single base off, so this may be a read error. The CDR3 here is CASSQTGNQPQHF. The CDR3, as DNA: TGTGCCAGCAGCCAAACAGGGAATCAGCCCCAGCATTTT. The J gene is TRBJ1-5, the V gene TRBV14; D may be TRBD1 (6 bases). Germline CDR1 SGHDN, CDR2 FVKESK. This CDR3 spans 13 amino acids. Deletions cut 2 bases from V and 4 bases from J, with 6 bases between.

This clonotype appeared many times. V is TRBV5-1 and J is TRBJ2-2; the match to TRBD1 covers 7 bases. The V segment lost 3 bases and the J segment 6 bases; nucleotides outside the gene matches: 8. CDR1 is SGHRS and CDR2 is YFSETQ in the germline V gene. The CDR3 totals 15 residues. In DNA, the CDR3 is TGCGCCAGCAGCTCCCTGACAGGGCAAGCCGGGGAGCTGTTTTTT. Translated, it gives CASSSLTGQAGELFF.

This clonotype appeared many times. The chain carries TRBV4-1 and TRBJ2-7; the match to TRBD1 covers 10 bases. Germline lookup yields CDR1 MGHRA and CDR2 YSYEKL. CDR3 length equals 14 residues. Losses at the gene ends were 1 base for V and 4 bases for J; bases not matched to a gene: 1. This chain's CDR3 is CASSQVGQGYEQYF. The CDR3 DNA reads TGCGCCAGCAGCCAAGTGGGACAGGGGTACGAGCAGTACTTC.

With respect to this clonotype: A read error may be the cause here, since a much bigger clone is one base away. V gene TRBV5-1 combines with J gene TRBJ1-1; D is perhaps TRBD1 (6 bases). The germline CDR1 and CDR2 sequences are SGHRS and YFSETQ. The CDR3 length is 14 residues. The CDR3 nucleotides are TGCGCCAGCAGCGACGGGACATCGAACACTGAAGCTCTCTTT. Amino acids: CASSDGTSNTEALF.

This clonotype was seen a handful of times. The chain combines TRBV19 with TRBJ1-1; D uncertain. V shed 7 bases and J shed 0 bases, with 9 bases lying between them. CDR1 is LNHDA, CDR2 SQIVND, per germline (reference sequence). The length of the CDR3 is 13 residues. CDR3 loop: CASNEGLNTEAFF. Here the CDR3 DNA reads TGTGCCAGTAACGAGGGTTTGAACACTGAAGCTTTCTTT.

This clonotype has just a few counts. J is TRBJ2-3 and V is TRBV7-3; possible D gene TRBD2, 5 bases. Germline CDR1 and CDR2: SGHTA and FQGTGA. The CDR3 consists of 15 residues. The V end was cut by 6 bases, the J end by 1 base, with 14 bases between. CDR3 sequence (DNA): TGTGCCAGCAGGAGTGGTGGGAGCGGCACAGATACGCAGTATTTT. Amino acid sequence: CASRSGGSGTDTQYF.

Ten or more counts support this clonotype. The chain combines TRBV12-3 or TRBV12-4 with TRBJ2-2; 8 nucleotides align to TRBD1. V lost 5 bases to trimming and J lost 1 base; unmatched junction nucleotides: 6. The CDR3 spans 16 residues. CDR3 amino acids: CASSTPQGGNTGELFF. The CDR3 bases are TGTGCCAGCAGTACACCACAGGGGGGGAACACCGGGGAGCTGTTTTTT.

In its sample, this clonotype was seen many times. V usage is TRBV12-3 or TRBV12-4 and J usage is TRBJ1-1; 11 bases line up with TRBD1. J lost 4 bases, V lost 6 bases, and 7 bases had no gene match. The CDR3 extends over 15 amino acids. CDR3 amino acids: CASSGQGAWVTEAFF. CDR3 coding DNA: TGTGCCAGCAGCGGACAGGGGGCTTGGGTCACTGAAGCTTTCTTT.

This clonotype was counted between two and nine times. The chain combines TRBV3-1 with TRBJ1-3; D remains unclear. The germline CDR1 and CDR2 sequences are LGHDT and YNNKEL (reference sequence). V was clipped by 5 bases and J by 4 bases, with 9 bases between them. This CDR3 contains 13 residues. The CDR3 sequence: CASSTRPGNTIYF. The CDR3 DNA sequence: TGTGCCAGCAGCACCCGGCCGGGAAACACCATATATTTT.

This clonotype was found many times. The chain carries TRBV3-1 and TRBJ2-1; 8 positions match TRBD1. The CDR3 is 15 amino acids. Germline-derived CDR1 and CDR2 are LGHDT and YNNKEL (reference sequence). The V gene end was trimmed by 4 bases and the J gene end by 2 bases; junction bases not matched to a gene: 4. The CDR3, as DNA: TGTGCCAGCAGCCTACTCAGGGGGCCCTACAATGAGCAGTTCTTC. Its protein is CASSLLRGPYNEQFF.

CDR3 in amino acids: CASSPRTGRGNTEAFF. The DNA for the CDR3 is TGTGCCAGCAGTCCAAGGACAGGGCGAGGGAACACTGAAGCTTTCTTT. This chain uses TRBV12-3 or TRBV12-4 with TRBJ1-1; 8 nucleotides line up with TRBD1. Losses at the gene ends were 5 bases for V and 1 base for J; bases not matched to a gene: 9. This CDR3 has 16 residues.

In its sample, this clonotype was seen a few times. This chain joins TRBV4-2 and TRBJ2-2, with TRBD2 identical over 10 bases. The CDR3 consists of 14 residues. J gave up 8 bases and V 5 bases, and 5 bases lay outside the gene matches. Germline V gene data show CDR1 as LGHNA and CDR2 as YNFKEQ. DNA for the CDR3: TGTGCCAGCAGCTGGAATAGCGGGAGGGGGGAGCTGTTTTTT. It translates to CASSWNSGRGELFF.

This clonotype has a handful of counts. The chain employs TRBV20-1 and TRBJ1-5, with 9 bases lining up with TRBD1. The junction had 14 bases not matched to a gene; V was cut back by 6 bases and J by 5 bases. Germline V gene data show CDR1 as DFQATT and CDR2 as SNEGSKA (reference sequence). The CDR3 is 16 amino acids. The CDR3 is CSALVGTGRYDQPQHF. CDR3 sequence (DNA): TGCAGTGCCCTAGTGGGGACAGGGAGGTACGATCAGCCCCAGCATTTT.

The chain recombines TRBV6-2 or TRBV6-3 with TRBJ2-7; weak D call: TRBD2 (6 bases). The germline V gene encodes CDR1 MNHEY and CDR2 SVGEGT. CDR3 length: 12 amino acids. V was pared by 8 bases and J by 3 bases, with 11 bases between. The CDR3 here is CASSRTNYEQYF. The CDR3 region has the DNA TGTGCCAGCTCCCGGACTAACTACGAGCAGTACTTC.

The V call is TRBV19, the J call TRBJ2-1; D unclear. Deletions cut 0 bases from V and 9 bases from J, with 9 bases between. CDR3 length: 13 amino acids. Germline V gives CDR1 LNHDA, CDR2 SQIVND (reference sequence). The CDR3 nucleotides are TGTGCCAGTAGTATAGAAGGGTGGGGTGAGCAGTTCTTC. Its protein is CASSIEGWGEQFF.

This clonotype was found a few times. A much larger clone lies a single base off, so this may be a read error. The gene calls are TRBV18 and TRBJ1-6; D remains ambiguous. The CDR3 covers 12 residues. Germline V gives CDR1 KGHSH, CDR2 LQKENI. The CDR3 nucleotides are TGTGCCAGCTCACCCCGGAATTCACCCCCCCACTTT. It specifies CASSPRNSPPHF.

Concerning this clonotype itself: A single base separates this from a much larger clone, so it may be a read error. This sequence joins TRBV6-2 or TRBV6-3 and TRBJ2-3, with D maybe TRBD1 (6 bases). Trimming took off 5 bases at V and 1 base at J, with 13 bases between the two ends. Germline V gene sequence: CDR1 MNHEY, CDR2 SVGEGT. This CDR3 has 15 residues. The CDR3 sequence: CASSNRVPGTDTQYF. The CDR3, as DNA: TGTGCCAGCAGTAACAGGGTTCCTGGCACAGATACGCAGTATTTT.

This clonotype was seen more than once but under ten times. CDR3 amino acids: CASSLVVATGELFF. The CDR3 region has the DNA TGTGCCAGCAGCTTAGTAGTCGCGACCGGGGAGCTGTTTTTT. The chain recombines TRBV7-9 with TRBJ2-2; D remains ambiguous. The germline CDR1 and CDR2 sequences are SEHNR and FQNEAQ (reference sequence). The ends were cut back, 1 base at V and 5 bases at J, with 8 bases in the middle. This CDR3 contains 14 residues.

This clonotype occurred many times. This chain links TRBV7-8 with TRBJ2-7; the match to TRBD1 covers 8 bases. This CDR3 contains 16 residues. CDR1 SGHVS and CDR2 FQNEAQ come from the germline V gene. The trim removed 4 bases at V and 8 bases at J, leaving 16 bases unmatched. As DNA, the CDR3 is TGTGCCAGCAGCTGGGGTCCGGGACAGGAAAAATCTAAGCAGTACTTC. This translates into CASSWGPGQEKSKQYF.

This clonotype occurred many times. The chain's CDR3 is CSVELTRTSGSFTYEQYF. The CDR3 DNA reads TGCAGCGTTGAACTAACTCGGACTAGCGGGAGTTTTACCTACGAGCAGTACTTC. The genes are TRBV29-1 and TRBJ2-7; 13 bases fit TRBD2. Unmatched junction bases numbered 12, after V lost 2 bases and J lost 2 bases. The germline V gene encodes CDR1 SQVTM and CDR2 ANQGSEA. The CDR3 runs 18 residues.

V gene TRBV24-1 combines with J gene TRBJ2-2, with 12 bases lining up with TRBD1. The ends lost 5 bases at V and 8 bases at J; junction bases unmatched: 5. The CDR3 runs 15 residues. Germline V gene lookup returns CDR1 KGHDR and CDR2 SFDVKD. The CDR3 nucleotides are TGTGCCACCAGTGGGGGACAGGGGGCGTTGGGGGAGCTGTTTTTT. Translating gives CATSGGQGALGELFF.